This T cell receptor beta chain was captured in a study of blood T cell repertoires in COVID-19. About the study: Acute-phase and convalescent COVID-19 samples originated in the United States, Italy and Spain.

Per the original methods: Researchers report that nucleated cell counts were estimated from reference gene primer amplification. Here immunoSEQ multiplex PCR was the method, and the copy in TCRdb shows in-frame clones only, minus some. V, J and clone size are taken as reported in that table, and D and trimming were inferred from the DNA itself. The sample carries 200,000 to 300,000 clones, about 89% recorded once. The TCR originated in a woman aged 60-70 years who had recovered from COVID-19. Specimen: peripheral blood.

Here the CDR3 DNA reads TGTGCCAGCAACCCCTTAGCGGGGGAGCTCTTACGCACGTATTTT. It specifies CASNPLAGELLRTYF. This chain uses TRBV27 with TRBJ2-3; 9 nucleotides agree with TRBD2. Germline V lookup: CDR1 MNHEY, CDR2 SMNVEV (reference sequence). CDR3 length: 15 residues. Trimming at V came to 7 bases and at J to 14 bases, leaving 19 bases not matched to a gene.